This T cell receptor beta chain was sequenced during a study of blood T cells in healthy people across ages. In this sample, this clonotype turned up a few times. CDR1 is SGDLS, CDR2 YYNGEE, per germline. V shed 5 bases and J shed 0 bases, with 18 bases lying between them. This CDR3 region has 16 residues. A sample-barcoded 5' primer and a J-beta primer mix were used in a second PCR of roughly 7 to 12 cycles. Using its own MiXCR run on the 5' RACE reads, TCRdb lists one record per CDR3 protein. The sample lists 780,000 or so distinct CDR3 sequences, roughly 50% occurring once. The V gene is TRBV9, the J gene TRBJ2-7; D is perhaps TRBD1 (5 bases). The receptor comes from a man at least 80 years old in good health. The specimen was blood. The CDR3 is CASSSQGPGLSYEQYF. Written as DNA, the CDR3 is TGTGCCAGCAGTTCCCAAGGTCCAGGGCTCTCCTACGAGCAGTACTTC.